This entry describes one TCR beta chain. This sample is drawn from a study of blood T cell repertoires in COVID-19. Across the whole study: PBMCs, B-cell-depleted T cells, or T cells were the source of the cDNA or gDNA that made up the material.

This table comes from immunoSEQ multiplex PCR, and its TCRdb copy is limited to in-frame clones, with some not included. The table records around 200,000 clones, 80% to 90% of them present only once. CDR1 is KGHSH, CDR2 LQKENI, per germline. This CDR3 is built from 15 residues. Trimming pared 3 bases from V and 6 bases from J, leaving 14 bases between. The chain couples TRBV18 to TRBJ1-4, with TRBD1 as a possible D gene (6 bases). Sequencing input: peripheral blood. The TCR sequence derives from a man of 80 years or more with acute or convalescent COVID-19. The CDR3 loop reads CASSPNRVQDEKLFF. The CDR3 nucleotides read TGTGCCAGCTCACCCAACAGGGTACAAGATGAAAAACTGTTTTTT.